The 27 T cell receptor beta chains reported below all come from one sample, sequenced in a study of CD8 T cells in Susac syndrome. Reverse transcription of roughly 0.5 to 1 ug RNA used random hexamers. TCRdb itself ran the immunoSEQ multiplex PCR reads through MiXCR, one entry per CDR3 protein. The sample yields under 200,000 distinct CDR3 sequences, 85% to 95% seen once. The sequencing input was CD4+ T cells from PBMCs. All receptors derive from a human donor in good health.

CDR3 nucleotide sequence: TGTGCCTGGGAGCGGCGGGCCAATGAGCAGTTCTTC. Amino acid sequence: CAWERRANEQFF. The rearrangement uses TRBV30 and TRBJ2-1; TRBD2 might be the D (5 bases). Germline CDR1 reads GTSNPN; CDR2 reads SVGIG (reference sequence). The CDR3 is made up of 12 amino acids. V gave up 5 bases and J gave up 6 bases, with 11 bases separating them.

The genes are TRBV5-1 and TRBJ2-5, with a tentative D call TRBD1 (5 bases). CDR3 length: 14 residues. The germline V gene encodes CDR1 SGHRS and CDR2 YFSETQ. V dropped 4 bases and J dropped 2 bases, with 12 bases sitting between them. The CDR3 region has the DNA TGCGCCAGCAGCCTCCCCGGACAACAAGAGACCCAGTACTTC. This gives the protein CASSLPGQQETQYF.

The rearrangement uses TRBV9 and TRBJ2-3; D possibly corresponds to TRBD1 (6 bases). CDR1 is SGDLS, CDR2 YYNGEE, per germline. The CDR3 extends over 14 amino acids. Between the trimmed V and J ends, which lost 7 bases and 1 base, there was a span of 13 bases. DNA of the CDR3: TGTGCCAGCGCGACCCCAGGGGGCACAGATACGCAGTATTTT. This codes for CASATPGGTDTQYF. Drawing the rest from reference TRBV9 and TRBJ2-3, the complete variable domain is DSGVTQTPKHLITATGQRVTLRCSPRSGDLSVYWYQQSLDQGLQFLIQYYNGEERAKGNILERFSAQQFPDLHSELNLSSLELGDSALYFCASATPGGTDTQYFGPGTRLTVL.

J is TRBJ2-1 and V is TRBV30, with D possibly being TRBD1 (7 bases). Trimming removed 5 bases from V and 1 base from J, with 9 bases in between. This CDR3 is built from 13 residues. CDR1 and CDR2 (germline): GTSNPN, SVGIG (reference sequence). CDR3 sequence reads: CAWAGQSYNEQFF. The CDR3, as DNA: TGTGCCTGGGCGGGACAGTCCTACAATGAGCAGTTCTTC.

The chain combines TRBV20-1 with TRBJ2-7; perhaps TRBD1 as D (5 bases). This CDR3 is 11 amino acids long. The V end was cut by 3 bases, the J end by 6 bases, with 9 bases between. The germline CDR1 and CDR2 sequences are DFQATT and SNEGSKA (reference sequence). CDR3 amino acids: CSASQGSEQYV. CDR3 DNA sequence: TGCAGTGCTAGCCAGGGTAGCGAGCAGTACGTC.

The chain is built from TRBV9 and TRBJ2-1; D call uncertain. The CDR3 covers 14 residues. Germline CDR1 SGDLS, CDR2 YYNGEE. The V end was cut by 8 bases, the J end by 0 bases, with 12 bases between. CDR3 in DNA: TGTGCCAGTGGGCGGAGTAGCTCCTACAATGAGCAGTTCTTC. It encodes CASGRSSSYNEQFF. The whole variable domain, remainder taken from reference TRBV9 and TRBJ2-1, is DSGVTQTPKHLITATGQRVTLRCSPRSGDLSVYWYQQSLDQGLQFLIQYYNGEERAKGNILERFSAQQFPDLHSELNLSSLELGDSALYFCASGRSSSYNEQFFGPGTRLTVL.

The J gene is TRBJ2-7, the V gene TRBV3-1; D gene uncertain. V dropped 3 bases and J dropped 2 bases, with 14 bases sitting between them. CDR1 is LGHDT and CDR2 is YNNKEL in the germline V gene (reference sequence). The CDR3 runs 15 residues. In DNA form, the CDR3 reads TGTGCCAGCAGCCATTCGCCAGAATCCGCCTACGAGCAGTACTTC. Its protein is CASSHSPESAYEQYF.

The gene calls are TRBV5-4 and TRBJ2-7; TRBD1 matches at 8 bases. J was trimmed by 6 bases and V by 4 bases; bases with no gene match: 3. The CDR3 runs to 12 residues. Germline V gives CDR1 SGHNT, CDR2 YYREEE (reference sequence). CDR3 DNA sequence: TGTGCCAGCAGCGCCGACAGGGGCGAGCAGTACGTC. Residues: CASSADRGEQYV.

V usage is TRBV20-1 and J usage is TRBJ1-2, with unresolved D. The CDR3 contains 12 residues. Germline V gives CDR1 DFQATT, CDR2 SNEGSKA (reference sequence). V was clipped by 5 bases and J by 13 bases, with 20 bases between them. This chain's CDR3 is CSAETPELATTF. In DNA form, the CDR3 reads TGCAGTGCTGAGACCCCAGAGCTGGCAACCACCTTC.

The chain is built from TRBV20-1 and TRBJ1-2; D gene unclear. The V gene lost 6 bases and the J gene lost 8 bases, with 10 bases spanning the gap. The CDR3 sequence is 10 residues long. Germline CDR1 and CDR2: DFQATT and SNEGSKA (reference sequence). The CDR3 region is CSARLGGYTF. The CDR3 DNA is TGCAGTGCCCGTCTAGGGGGCTACACCTTC.

The V and J genes are TRBV29-1 and TRBJ2-1, with D perhaps TRBD1 (5 bases). Germline CDR1 SQVTM, CDR2 ANQGSEA. The CDR3 extends over 15 amino acids. Trimming stripped 8 bases from V and 4 bases from J, with 21 bases between. CDR3 sequence (DNA): TGCAGCCCATCCCTCCTCGACAGTACGTACAATGAGCAGTTCTTC. It is translated as CSPSLLDSTYNEQFF.

The rearrangement joins TRBV4-1 to TRBJ2-7, with 8 nucleotides matching TRBD1. Trimming removed 3 bases from V and 5 bases from J; junction bases left unmatched: 9. The CDR3 covers 15 residues. Germline V gene data show CDR1 as MGHRA and CDR2 as YSYEKL. CDR3 sequence (DNA): TGCGCCAGCAGCCATCCTCAGGGGGCGAACCACGAGCAGTACGTC. Residues: CASSHPQGANHEQYV.

V gene TRBV3-1 combines with J gene TRBJ2-1; 8 nucleotides agree with TRBD1. Germline V gives CDR1 LGHDT, CDR2 YNNKEL (reference sequence). The trim removed 1 base at V and 5 bases at J, leaving 7 bases unmatched. The CDR3 covers 16 residues. The CDR3 region has the DNA TGTGCCAGCAGCCAAGTCCCAGGACAGGGAAACAATGAGCAGTTCTTC. It encodes CASSQVPGQGNNEQFF.

The count of this clonotype is one. This chain connects TRBV12-3 or TRBV12-4 to TRBJ1-2; no clear D gene. This CDR3 has 10 residues. The V and J ends lost 2 bases and 6 bases respectively, with 1 base between them. The CDR3 sequence: CASSLNGYTF. DNA of the CDR3: TGTGCCAGCAGTTTAAATGGCTACACCTTC.

The chain combines TRBV20-1 with TRBJ2-1, with D perhaps matching TRBD2 (6 bases). The CDR3 has 15 amino acids. Trimming left V 6 bases short and J 6 bases short, with 21 bases between. Per germline, CDR1 DFQATT and CDR2 SNEGSKA (reference sequence). CDR3 coding DNA: TGCAGTGCCCTCCCGGTAGGCGGGAACGGCAATGAGCAGTTCTTC. This gives the protein CSALPVGGNGNEQFF.

The sample holds one count of this clonotype. The genes are TRBV29-1 and TRBJ1-1, with D hard to call. Germline V gene sequence: CDR1 SQVTM, CDR2 ANQGSEA. This CDR3 contains 13 residues. Trimming removed 5 bases at V and 1 base at J, with 11 bases between. The CDR3 reads CSVWRAQNTEAFF. The CDR3 DNA reads as TGCAGCGTTTGGAGGGCCCAGAACACTGAAGCTTTCTTT.

The chain links TRBV4-3 to TRBJ2-3; TRBD1 is a possible D gene (5 bases). CDR1 is LGHNA and CDR2 is YSLEER in the germline V gene. V was clipped by 3 bases and J by 8 bases, with 12 bases between them. CDR3 length: 13 residues. CDR3 DNA: TGCGCCAGCAGCCACCCAGACAGTCTTACGCAGTATTTT. This sequence encodes CASSHPDSLTQYF.

This chain links TRBV5-1 with TRBJ1-2; 7 bases map to TRBD1. This CDR3 spans 15 amino acids. The V and J ends lost 5 bases and 6 bases, in that order; junction bases with no gene match: 13. Germline V CDR1 and CDR2: SGHRS, YFSETQ. CDR3 in amino acids: CASRTTGRQGNGYTF. Written as DNA, the CDR3 is TGCGCCAGCAGAACGACAGGGAGGCAAGGCAATGGCTACACCTTC.

V gene TRBV27 combines with J gene TRBJ2-3; maybe TRBD2 (5 bases). This CDR3 is 14 amino acids long. Germline loops: CDR1 MNHEY, CDR2 SMNVEV (reference sequence). The ends were cut back, 5 bases at V and 1 base at J, with 10 bases in the middle. The CDR3 is CASSPSEGTDTQYF. In nucleotides, the CDR3 is TGTGCCAGCAGTCCTTCGGAGGGCACAGATACGCAGTATTTT.

This clonotype was observed once. The chain links TRBV24-1 to TRBJ2-5, with D perhaps assigned TRBD1 or TRBD2 (6 bases each). Trimming left V 4 bases short and J 5 bases short, with 16 bases between. Germline V lookup: CDR1 KGHDR, CDR2 SFDVKD. This CDR3 is built from 15 residues. CDR3 nucleotide sequence: TGTGCCACCAGTGAAATACAGGGAGGCTGGGAGACCCAGTACTTC. Translating gives CATSEIQGGWETQYF.

CDR3 sequence (DNA): TGTGCCAGCAGTCGCCACAGGGGGGATAGCAATCAGCCCCAGCATTTT. Translating it yields CASSRHRGDSNQPQHF. The V and J genes are TRBV12-3 or TRBV12-4 and TRBJ1-5, with 8 bases fitting TRBD1. This CDR3 region has 16 residues. Trimming at V came to 5 bases and at J to 0 bases, leaving 6 bases not matched to a gene.

The gene calls are TRBV24-1 and TRBJ2-2, with a possible D match to TRBD1 (5 bases). Germline V gene lookup returns CDR1 KGHDR and CDR2 SFDVKD. V was trimmed by 11 bases and J by 0 bases, leaving 9 bases between them. The CDR3 length is 13 residues. The CDR3 protein is CAIRTPNTGELFF. The CDR3 coding sequence is TGTGCCATCCGGACACCGAACACCGGGGAGCTGTTTTTT.

This rearrangement joins TRBV30 to TRBJ2-4, with a tentative D call TRBD2 (6 bases). Trimming took 1 base from V and 10 from J, leaving 11 bases between them. Per the germline V gene, CDR1 is GTSNPN and CDR2 is SVGIG (reference sequence). There are 12 residues in the CDR3. CDR3 sequence: CAWSDLGGIQYF. The CDR3 DNA follows: TGTGCCTGGAGTGACCTTGGGGGGATTCAGTACTTC.

This sequence joins TRBV6-2 or TRBV6-3 and TRBJ2-7, with D unresolved. The germline gives CDR1 MNHEY, CDR2 SVGEGT. The CDR3 covers 11 residues. V was trimmed by 6 bases and J by 2 bases, leaving 5 bases between them. CDR3 residues: CASSQAYEQYF. Written as DNA, the CDR3 is TGTGCCAGCAGCCAGGCCTACGAGCAGTACTTC.

The chain links TRBV5-4 to TRBJ2-3; 12 bases map to TRBD2. The CDR3 has 15 amino acids. Germline trimming cut 2 bases from V and 5 bases from J; bases unmatched to any gene: 3. The germline V gene has CDR1 SGHNT and CDR2 YYREEE (reference sequence). The CDR3 loop reads CASSLPGLAGDTQYF. CDR3 DNA sequence: TGTGCCAGCAGCTTACCGGGACTAGCGGGAGATACGCAGTATTTT.

V usage is TRBV5-1 and J usage is TRBJ2-1; no firm D call. The CDR3 is 13 amino acids. Germline V gene lookup returns CDR1 SGHRS and CDR2 YFSETQ. V dropped 4 bases and J dropped 5 bases, with 10 bases sitting between them. CDR3: CASSPTADNEQFF. CDR3 coding DNA: TGCGCCAGCAGCCCCACTGCAGACAATGAGCAGTTCTTC. The full variable domain, rest sourced from reference TRBV5-1 and TRBJ2-1, is KAGVTQTPRYLIKTRGQQVTLSCSPISGHRSVSWYQQTPGQGLQFLFEYFSETQRNKGNFPGRFSGRQFSNSRSEMNVSTLELGDSALYLCASSPTADNEQFFGPGTRLTVL.

The chain combines TRBV20-1 with TRBJ2-7; either TRBD1 or TRBD2 may fit D (5 bases each). The CDR3 is 14 amino acids. CDR1 is DFQATT and CDR2 is SNEGSKA in the germline V gene (reference sequence). The ends were cut back, 0 bases at V and 2 bases at J, with 11 bases in the middle. CDR3 protein: CSARDQRGTYEQYF. CDR3 sequence (DNA): TGCAGTGCTAGAGATCAGAGGGGAACCTACGAGCAGTACTTC.